The clone carrying this TCR beta chain was counted a few times. No antigen is known for it. This sample stems from a study of T-cell reconstitution after alpha-beta-depleted transplantation in children. Study-wide points: Several hundred rapidly expanded clones from non-depleted graft cells reportedly supplied alpha-beta T cells about two months post-transplant. At the one-year point after transplant, T-cell counts and TCRbeta diversity were found to come mostly from T cells that had been newly produced. After transplant, high TCRbeta diversity at day 60 in some patients arose from surviving recipient T cells and thymic progenitors.

Germline CDR1 reads MNHEY; CDR2 reads SVGAGI. Trimming left V 2 bases short and J 1 base short, with 9 bases between. There are 15 residues in the CDR3. It was with unique molecular identifiers that the TCRbeta library was prepared. TCRdb analysed the PCR reads with MiXCR anew, one entry per CDR3 protein. The table records 600,000 or so distinct CDR3 sequences, approximately 22% of them present only once. The gene calls are TRBV6-5 and TRBJ2-1; D is unclear. The sequencing here drew on PBMCs, mostly from graft donor cells, taken 360 days after TCRalphabeta/CD19-depleted stem cell transplant. This clonotype originated in a boy in the first two years of life who had a stem cell transplant for acute myeloid leukemia, so the T cells may come from the graft donor. This CDR3 is CASSYNGVSYNEQFF. The CDR3 nucleotides read TGTGCCAGCAGTTACAATGGGGTATCCTACAATGAGCAGTTCTTC.